This note documents a single T cell receptor (beta chain) sequence. Its cognate antigen is unknown. This sample was taken from a study of T cell clonotyping in hematopoietic cell transplantation. Study results and caveats: Recipient TCR diversity dropped after transplant; expanded clonotypes rose from day 30 to 180. Broader posttransplant TCR repertoire diversity was predicted by graft donor and pretransplant recipient Inverse Simpson Index values. Few recipient clonotypes overlapped donors; over 95% were de novo at given depth.

Recipient blood drawn about 28 days pretransplant and days 30, 100, 180 after. The V gene's germline CDR1 is SGHNT and CDR2 YYREEE (reference sequence). The CDR3 is 15 residues long. Germline trimming cut 5 bases from V and 8 bases from J; bases unmatched to any gene: 12. The assay was immunoSEQ multiplex PCR, and TCRdb's table has in-frame clones only and misses some. The sample consists of a few thousand clones, over 60% of them appearing once. This material consisted of PBMCs, taken 180 days after allogeneic stem cell transplant. J is TRBJ1-4 and V is TRBV5-4, with TRBD1 matching over 7 bases. This TCR was recovered from a male patient between 45 and 60 years old who had an allogeneic stem cell transplant from an unrelated donor, so the T cells may come from the graft donor. Some clones in this sample may be carry-over from other donors' samples. CDR3 nucleotides: TGTGCCAGCAGTTCAGGACAGGACCCCTGGGAAAAACTGTTTTTT. Its protein is CASSSGQDPWEKLFF.